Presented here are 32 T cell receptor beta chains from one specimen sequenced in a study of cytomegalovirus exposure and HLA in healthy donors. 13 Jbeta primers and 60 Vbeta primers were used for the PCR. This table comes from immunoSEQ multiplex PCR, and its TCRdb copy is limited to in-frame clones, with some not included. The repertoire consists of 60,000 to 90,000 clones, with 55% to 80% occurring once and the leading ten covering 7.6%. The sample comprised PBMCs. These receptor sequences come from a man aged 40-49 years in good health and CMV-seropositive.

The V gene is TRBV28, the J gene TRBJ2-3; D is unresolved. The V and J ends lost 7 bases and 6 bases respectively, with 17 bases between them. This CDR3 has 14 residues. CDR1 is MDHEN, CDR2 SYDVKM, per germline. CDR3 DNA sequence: TGTGCCAGCACAACCTCGGCTGTCAGGGATACGCAGTATTTT. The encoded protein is CASTTSAVRDTQYF.

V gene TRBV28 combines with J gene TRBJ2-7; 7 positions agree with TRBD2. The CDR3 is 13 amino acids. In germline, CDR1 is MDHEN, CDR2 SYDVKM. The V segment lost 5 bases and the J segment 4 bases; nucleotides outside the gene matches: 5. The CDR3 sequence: CASSLREGYEQYF. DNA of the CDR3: TGTGCCAGCAGTCTGAGGGAGGGGTACGAGCAGTACTTC.

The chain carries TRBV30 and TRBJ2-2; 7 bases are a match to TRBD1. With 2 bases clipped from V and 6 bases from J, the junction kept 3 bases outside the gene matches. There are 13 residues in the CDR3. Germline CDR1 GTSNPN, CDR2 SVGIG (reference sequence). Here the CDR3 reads CAWSTQGAGELFF. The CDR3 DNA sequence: TGTGCCTGGAGTACCCAGGGGGCCGGGGAGCTGTTTTTT.

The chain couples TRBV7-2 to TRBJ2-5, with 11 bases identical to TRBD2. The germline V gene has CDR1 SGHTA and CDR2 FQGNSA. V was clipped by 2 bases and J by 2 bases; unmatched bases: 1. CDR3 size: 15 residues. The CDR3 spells CASSLRLAGQETQYF. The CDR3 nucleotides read TGTGCCAGCAGCTTACGACTAGCGGGGCAAGAGACCCAGTACTTC.

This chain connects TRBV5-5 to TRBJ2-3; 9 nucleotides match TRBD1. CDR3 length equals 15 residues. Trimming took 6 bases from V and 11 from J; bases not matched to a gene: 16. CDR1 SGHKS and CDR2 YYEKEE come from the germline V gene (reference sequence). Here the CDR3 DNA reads TGTGCCAGCACCCCTGGGACAGGGTCATCCCAGCGGCAGTATTTT. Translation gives CASTPGTGSSQRQYF.

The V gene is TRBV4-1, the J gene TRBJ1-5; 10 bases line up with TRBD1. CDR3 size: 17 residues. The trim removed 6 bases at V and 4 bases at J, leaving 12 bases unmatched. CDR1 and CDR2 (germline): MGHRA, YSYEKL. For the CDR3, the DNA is TGCGCCAGCAGATTGTCCGGGACAGGGGCAGAGAATCAGCCCCAGCATTTT. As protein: CASRLSGTGAENQPQHF.

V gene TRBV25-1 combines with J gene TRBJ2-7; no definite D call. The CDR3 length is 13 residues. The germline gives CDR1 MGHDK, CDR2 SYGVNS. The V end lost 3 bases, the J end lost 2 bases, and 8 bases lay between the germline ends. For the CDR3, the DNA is TGTGCCAGCAGTGACAGGCAACCCTACGAGCAGTACTTC. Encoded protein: CASSDRQPYEQYF.

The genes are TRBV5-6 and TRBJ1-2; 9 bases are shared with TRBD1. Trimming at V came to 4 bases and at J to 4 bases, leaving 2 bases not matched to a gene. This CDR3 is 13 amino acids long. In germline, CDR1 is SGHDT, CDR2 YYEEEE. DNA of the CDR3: TGTGCCAGCAGCCCACAGGGGGCCTATGGCTACACCTTC. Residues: CASSPQGAYGYTF.

The DNA for the CDR3 is TGCAGCGTTTCTGGACAGGGAGGCACAGATACGCAGTATTTT. It is translated as CSVSGQGGTDTQYF. V and J are TRBV29-1 and TRBJ2-3; TRBD1 agrees at 8 bases. The CDR3 is 14 residues long. Germline V gives CDR1 SQVTM, CDR2 ANQGSEA. The J segment lost 1 base and the V segment lost 5 bases, leaving 5 bases of the junction unmatched.

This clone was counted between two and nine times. The DNA of the CDR3 is TGCGCCAGCAGCCAAGGGGGACGGGGGACAGATACGCAGTATTTT. Encoded protein: CASSQGGRGTDTQYF. This chain connects TRBV4-3 to TRBJ2-3; the D gene is possibly TRBD2 (6 bases). CDR3 length: 15 amino acids. CDR1 and CDR2 from the germline V gene are LGHNA and YSLEER. The ends were cut back, 1 base at V and 3 bases at J, with 11 bases in the middle.

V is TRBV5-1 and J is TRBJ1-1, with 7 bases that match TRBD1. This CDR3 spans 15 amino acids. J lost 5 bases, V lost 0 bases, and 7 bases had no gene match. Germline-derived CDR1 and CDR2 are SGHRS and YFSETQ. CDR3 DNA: TGCGCCAGCAGCTTGGGGAGGACAGGTATTACTGAAGCTTTCTTT. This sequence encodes CASSLGRTGITEAFF.

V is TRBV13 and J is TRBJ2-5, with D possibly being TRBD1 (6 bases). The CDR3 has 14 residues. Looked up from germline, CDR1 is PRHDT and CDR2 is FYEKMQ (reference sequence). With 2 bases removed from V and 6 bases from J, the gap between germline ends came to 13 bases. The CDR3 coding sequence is TGTGCCAGCAGCTTACGAGGGGGAGCCAAGACCCAGTACTTC. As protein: CASSLRGGAKTQYF. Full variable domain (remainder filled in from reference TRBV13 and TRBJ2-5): AAGVIQSPRHLIKEKRETATLKCYPIPRHDTVYWYQQGPGQDPQFLISFYEKMQSDKGSIPDRFSAQQFSDYHSELNMSSLELGDSALYFCASSLRGGAKTQYFGPGTRLLVL.

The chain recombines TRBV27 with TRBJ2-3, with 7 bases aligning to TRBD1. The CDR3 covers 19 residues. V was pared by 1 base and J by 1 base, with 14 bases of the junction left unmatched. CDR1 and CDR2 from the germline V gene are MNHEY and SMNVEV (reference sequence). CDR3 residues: CASSLLPPRITGGTDTQYF. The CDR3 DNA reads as TGTGCCAGCAGTTTATTGCCCCCTAGAATTACAGGGGGCACAGATACGCAGTATTTT.

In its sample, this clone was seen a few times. The CDR3 loop reads CASSEIGTGNNEQFF. The CDR3 DNA reads TGTGCCAGCAGTGAAATTGGGACAGGGAACAATGAGCAGTTCTTC. V is TRBV2 and J is TRBJ2-1, with TRBD1 identical over 9 bases. J gave up 5 bases and V 2 bases, and 4 bases lay outside the gene matches. CDR3 length: 15 amino acids. Per the germline V gene, CDR1 is SNHLY and CDR2 is FYNNEI.

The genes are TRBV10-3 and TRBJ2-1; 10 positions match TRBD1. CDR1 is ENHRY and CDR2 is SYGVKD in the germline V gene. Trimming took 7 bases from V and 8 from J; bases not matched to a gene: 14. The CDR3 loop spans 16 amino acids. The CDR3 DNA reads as TGTGCCATCAAGGCGGAGGGACAGGGGAGAGAGTATGAGCAGTTCTTC. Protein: CAIKAEGQGREYEQFF.

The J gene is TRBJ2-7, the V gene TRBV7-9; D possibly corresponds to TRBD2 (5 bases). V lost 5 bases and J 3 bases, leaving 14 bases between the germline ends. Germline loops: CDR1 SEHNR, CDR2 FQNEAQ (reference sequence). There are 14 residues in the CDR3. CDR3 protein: CASSPDLVRYEQYF. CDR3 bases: TGTGCCAGCAGCCCGGACTTGGTTCGCTACGAGCAGTACTTC.

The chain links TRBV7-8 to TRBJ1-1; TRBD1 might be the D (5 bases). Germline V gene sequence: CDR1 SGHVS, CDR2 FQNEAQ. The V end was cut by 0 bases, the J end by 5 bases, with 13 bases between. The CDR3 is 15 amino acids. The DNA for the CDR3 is TGTGCCAGCAGCTTAGCGGGCAGGGTGGGAACTGAAGCTTTCTTT. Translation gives CASSLAGRVGTEAFF.

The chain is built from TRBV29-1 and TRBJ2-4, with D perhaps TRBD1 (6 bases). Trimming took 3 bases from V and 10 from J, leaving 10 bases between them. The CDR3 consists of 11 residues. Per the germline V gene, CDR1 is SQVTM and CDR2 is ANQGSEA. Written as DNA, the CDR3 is TGCAGCGTTGAGGGGCAGGGGATTCAGTACTTC. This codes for CSVEGQGIQYF.

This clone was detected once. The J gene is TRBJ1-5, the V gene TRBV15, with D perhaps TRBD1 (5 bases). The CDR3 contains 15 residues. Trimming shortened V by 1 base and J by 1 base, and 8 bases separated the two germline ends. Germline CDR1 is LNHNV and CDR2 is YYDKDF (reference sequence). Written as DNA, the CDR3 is TGTGCCACCAGCAGAGGGGGGAGGAGCAATCAGCCCCAGCATTTT. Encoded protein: CATSRGGRSNQPQHF.

The CDR3 reads CASSLDPSGRGVGNNEQFF. The CDR3 region has the DNA TGCGCCAGCAGCTTGGACCCTAGCGGGAGGGGGGTGGGCAACAATGAGCAGTTCTTC. J is TRBJ2-1 and V is TRBV5-1; 12 bases align to TRBD2. Germline-derived CDR1 and CDR2 are SGHRS and YFSETQ. CDR3 size: 19 residues. V was clipped by 0 bases and J by 5 bases; unmatched bases: 12.

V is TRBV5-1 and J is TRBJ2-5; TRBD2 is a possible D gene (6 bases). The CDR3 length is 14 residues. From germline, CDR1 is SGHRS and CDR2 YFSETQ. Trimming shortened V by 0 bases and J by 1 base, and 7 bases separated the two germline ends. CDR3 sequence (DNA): TGCGCCAGCAGCTTGGGGCGGGGCCAAGAGACCCAGTACTTC. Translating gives CASSLGRGQETQYF.

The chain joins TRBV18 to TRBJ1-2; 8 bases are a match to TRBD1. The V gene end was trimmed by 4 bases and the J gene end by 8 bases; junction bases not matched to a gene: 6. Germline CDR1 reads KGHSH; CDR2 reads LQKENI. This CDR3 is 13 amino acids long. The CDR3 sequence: CASSLGQGMGYTF. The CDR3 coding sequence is TGTGCCAGCTCACTCGGACAGGGAATGGGCTACACCTTC.

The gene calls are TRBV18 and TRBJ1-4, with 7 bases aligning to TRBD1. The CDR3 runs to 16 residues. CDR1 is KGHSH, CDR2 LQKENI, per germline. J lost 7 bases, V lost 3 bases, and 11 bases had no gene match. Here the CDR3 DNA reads TGTGCCAGCTCACCGGGAATGACAGGGTCGGGTGAAAAACTGTTTTTT. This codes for CASSPGMTGSGEKLFF.

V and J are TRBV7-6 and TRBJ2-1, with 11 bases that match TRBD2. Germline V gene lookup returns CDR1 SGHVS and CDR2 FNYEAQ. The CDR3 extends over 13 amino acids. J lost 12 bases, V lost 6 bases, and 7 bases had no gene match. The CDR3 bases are TGTGCCAGCAGTCCTAGCGGGGGGAAGGTGCAGTTCTTC. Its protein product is CASSPSGGKVQFF. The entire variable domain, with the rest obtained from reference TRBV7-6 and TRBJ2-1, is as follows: GAGVSQSPRYKVTKRGQDVALRCDPISGHVSLYWYRQALGQGPEFLTYFNYEAQQDKSGLPNDRFSAERPEGSISTLTIQRTEQRDSAMYRCASSPSGGKVQFFGPGTRLTVL.

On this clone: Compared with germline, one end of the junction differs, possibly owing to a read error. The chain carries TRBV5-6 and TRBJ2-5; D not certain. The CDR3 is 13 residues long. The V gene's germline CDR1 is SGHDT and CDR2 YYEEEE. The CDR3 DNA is TGTGCCAGCAGTTTGGATCGGGAAGAGACCCAGTACTTC. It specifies CASSLDREETQYF.

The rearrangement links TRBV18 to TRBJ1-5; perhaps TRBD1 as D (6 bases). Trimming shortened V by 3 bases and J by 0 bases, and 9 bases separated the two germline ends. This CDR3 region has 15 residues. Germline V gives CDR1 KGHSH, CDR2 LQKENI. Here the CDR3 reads CASSPNRVSNQPQHF. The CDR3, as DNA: TGTGCCAGCTCACCGAACAGGGTTAGCAATCAGCCCCAGCATTTT.

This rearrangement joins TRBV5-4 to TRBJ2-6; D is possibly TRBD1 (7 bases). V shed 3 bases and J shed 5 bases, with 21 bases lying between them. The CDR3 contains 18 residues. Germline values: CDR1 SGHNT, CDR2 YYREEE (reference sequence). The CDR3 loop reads CASSSSSRGAVRANVLTF. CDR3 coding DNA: TGTGCCAGCAGCTCCTCTAGCAGGGGGGCAGTGAGGGCCAACGTCCTGACTTTC. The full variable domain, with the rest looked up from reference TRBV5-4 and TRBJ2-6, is ETGVTQSPTHLIKTRGQQVTLRCSSQSGHNTVSWYQQALGQGPQFIFQYYREEENGRGNFPPRFSGLQFPNYSSELNVNALELDDSALYLCASSSSSRGAVRANVLTFGAGSRLTVL.

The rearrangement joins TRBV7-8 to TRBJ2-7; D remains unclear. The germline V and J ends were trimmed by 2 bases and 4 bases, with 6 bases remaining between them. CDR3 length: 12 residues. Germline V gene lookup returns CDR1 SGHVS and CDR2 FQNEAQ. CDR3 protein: CASSLKSYEQYF. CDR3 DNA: TGTGCCAGCAGCTTAAAATCGTACGAGCAGTACTTC.

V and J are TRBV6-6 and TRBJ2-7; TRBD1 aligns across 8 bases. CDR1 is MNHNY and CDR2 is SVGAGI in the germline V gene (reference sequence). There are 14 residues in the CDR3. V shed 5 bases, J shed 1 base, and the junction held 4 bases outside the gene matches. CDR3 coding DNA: TGTGCCAGCAGTCCGCGGGACAGGTCCTACGAGCAGTACTTC. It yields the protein CASSPRDRSYEQYF.

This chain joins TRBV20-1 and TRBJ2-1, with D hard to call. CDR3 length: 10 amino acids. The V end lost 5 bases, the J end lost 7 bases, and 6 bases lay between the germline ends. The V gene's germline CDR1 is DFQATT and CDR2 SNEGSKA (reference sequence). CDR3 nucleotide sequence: TGCAGTGCTCTACTGAATGAGCAGTTCTTC. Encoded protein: CSALLNEQFF.

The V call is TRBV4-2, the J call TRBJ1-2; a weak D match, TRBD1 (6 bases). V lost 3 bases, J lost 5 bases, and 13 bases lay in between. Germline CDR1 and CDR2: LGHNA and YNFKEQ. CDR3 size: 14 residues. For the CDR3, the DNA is TGTGCCAGCAGCCACGAGGGACATCTATATGGCTACACCTTC. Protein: CASSHEGHLYGYTF.

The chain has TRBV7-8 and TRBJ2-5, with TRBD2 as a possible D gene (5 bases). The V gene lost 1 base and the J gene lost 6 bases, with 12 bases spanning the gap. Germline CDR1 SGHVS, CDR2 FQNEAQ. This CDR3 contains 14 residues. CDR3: CASSLGASMKTQYF. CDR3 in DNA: TGTGCCAGCAGCTTAGGGGCTAGCATGAAGACCCAGTACTTC. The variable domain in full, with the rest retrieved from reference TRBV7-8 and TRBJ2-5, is GAGVSQSPRYKVAKRGQDVALRCDPISGHVSLFWYQQALGQGPEFLTYFQNEAQLDKSGLPSDRFFAERPEGSVSTLKIQRTQQEDSAVYLCASSLGASMKTQYFGPGTRLLVL.